This entry features one T cell receptor (beta chain) sequence. The data derive from a study of cytomegalovirus exposure and HLA in healthy donors. The PCR contained 60 Vbeta and 13 Jbeta primers. TCRdb's copy holds only in-frame clones and misses some; the assay was immunoSEQ multiplex PCR. Among about 190,000 clones listed, more than 65% were seen once. This CDR3 has 15 residues. CDR1 LGHNA and CDR2 YSLEER come from the germline V gene. The ends were cut back, 4 bases at V and 1 base at J, with 11 bases in the middle. Sequenced: PBMCs. This rearrangement joins TRBV4-3 to TRBJ1-5; D may be TRBD1 (5 bases). This TCR was recovered from a man aged 50 to 60 in good health and CMV-seronegative. The CDR3 DNA follows: TGCGCCAGCAGCCCCGGCGGGGGGAGCAATCAGCCCCAGCATTTT. It is translated as CASSPGGGSNQPQHF.